This is a list of T cell receptor beta chains from one sample in a study of T cells in Graves' hyperthyroidism and ophthalmopathy. A single record per CDR3 protein comes from TCRdb applying MiXCR to the multiplex PCR reads. Altogether nearly 750,000 distinct CDR3 sequences are present, about 35% being singletons, with the ten largest covering around 31%. Input material: blood. The origin of the receptors is a woman between 40 and 55 years old with Graves' hyperthyroidism. Both conserved end residues are part of each CDR3. D genes are given only for firm matches. Clone size is stated in some rows and not others, as once, few, many or a class when expanded.

v_gene: TRBV10-3
d_gene: -
abundance: -
j_gene: TRBJ2-2
CDR3aa: CASSRLFAGGGGELFF
CDR3nt: TGTGCCAGCAGCCGCCTTTTTGCGGGCGGTGGGGGGGAGCTGTTTTTT

v_gene: TRBV20-1
d_gene: -
abundance: few
j_gene: TRBJ1-4
CDR3aa: CSARAQVPTNEKLFF
CDR3nt: TGCAGTGCTAGAGCACAAGTCCCAACTAATGAAAAACTGTTTTTT

v_gene: TRBV12-3/TRBV12-4
d_gene: -
abundance: -
j_gene: TRBJ1-5
CDR3aa: CASSLGPRGSSQPQHF
CDR3nt: TGTGCCAGCAGTTTGGGTCCCAGGGGTTCTTCTCAGCCCCAGCATTTT

v_gene: TRBV20-1
d_gene: -
abundance: few
j_gene: TRBJ2-7
CDR3aa: CSAGNEQYF
CDR3nt: TGCAGTGCCGGGAACGAGCAGTACTTC

v_gene: TRBV20-1
d_gene: -
abundance: many
j_gene: TRBJ1-5
CDR3aa: CSARGGSYSNQPQHF
CDR3nt: TGCAGTGCTAGAGGGGGCTCCTATAGCAATCAGCCCCAGCATTTT

v_gene: TRBV19
d_gene: -
abundance: few
j_gene: TRBJ2-7
CDR3aa: CASSYSGTTAYEQYF
CDR3nt: TGTGCCAGTAGTTATTCGGGGACAACAGCCTACGAGCAGTACTTC

v_gene: TRBV5-1
d_gene: TRBD1
abundance: -
j_gene: TRBJ1-2
CDR3aa: CASSQGAKANYGYTF
CDR3nt: TGCGCCAGCAGCCAGGGGGCGAAGGCTAACTATGGCTACACCTTC

v_gene: TRBV7-2
d_gene: -
abundance: many
j_gene: TRBJ2-5
CDR3aa: CASSLTAYQETQYF
CDR3nt: TGTGCCAGCAGCTTAACAGCGTACCAAGAGACCCAGTACTTC

v_gene: TRBV6-6
d_gene: TRBD1
abundance: many
j_gene: TRBJ1-5
CDR3aa: CASSYGGDRGDF
CDR3nt: TGTGCCAGCAGTTACGGAGGGGACAGGGGGGATTTT

v_gene: TRBV20-1
d_gene: TRBD1
abundance: -
j_gene: TRBJ2-7
CDR3aa: CSARDDRGQISYEQYF
CDR3nt: TGCAGTGCTAGAGACGACCGGGGACAGATCTCCTACGAGCAGTACTTC

v_gene: TRBV5-6
d_gene: -
abundance: -
j_gene: TRBJ2-7
CDR3aa: CASSSSYEKYF
CDR3nt: TGTGCCAGCAGCTCGAGCTACGAGAAGTACTTC

v_gene: TRBV29-1
d_gene: -
abundance: many
j_gene: TRBJ2-5
CDR3aa: CSVDGGAHQETQYF
CDR3nt: TGCAGCGTTGATGGGGGCGCCCACCAAGAGACCCAGTACTTC

v_gene: TRBV5-1
d_gene: -
abundance: many
j_gene: TRBJ2-7
CDR3aa: CASSALSGDGPYEQYF
CDR3nt: TGCGCCAGCAGTGCTCTCTCCGGGGACGGTCCCTACGAGCAGTACTTC

v_gene: TRBV12-3/TRBV12-4
d_gene: -
abundance: -
j_gene: TRBJ1-3
CDR3aa: CASSLGIISGNTIYF
CDR3nt: TGTGCCAGCAGTTTGGGGATAATCTCTGGAAACACCATATATTTT